These T cell receptor beta chains were read from a single sample in a study of T-cell reconstitution after alpha-beta-depleted transplantation in children. TCRdb fed the PCR reads into MiXCR, producing one record per CDR3 protein. Counted here are some 240,000 distinct CDR3 sequences, around 8.9% occurring once; the ten biggest clones make up around 5.1%. The sample consisted of PBMCs from the stem cell graft donor, taken from the stem cell graft. The receptors originated from a human donor who donated a stem cell graft to a child with SCID. Both conserved end residues are trimmed from each CDR3. Fields, in order: D gene, J gene, V gene, CDR3 length, CDR3 protein. D genes are given only for firm matches.

d_gene: .
j_gene: TRBJ2-1
v_gene: TRBV5-1
len: 11
CDR3aa: TSINGLYNEQF

d_gene: TRBD1
j_gene: TRBJ1-1
v_gene: TRBV20-1
len: 12
CDR3aa: SAGKDRMNTEAF

d_gene: .
j_gene: TRBJ2-7
v_gene: TRBV7-6
len: 15
CDR3aa: ASSRGPRDGSSYEQY

d_gene: TRBD2
j_gene: TRBJ2-2
v_gene: TRBV28
len: 17
CDR3aa: ASSLKGRGVAGSTGELF

d_gene: .
j_gene: TRBJ2-3
v_gene: TRBV6-1
len: 13
CDR3aa: ASSEAAGHTDTQY

d_gene: .
j_gene: TRBJ2-2
v_gene: TRBV15
len: 12
CDR3aa: ATSRTATGGELF

d_gene: .
j_gene: TRBJ1-5
v_gene: TRBV18
len: 13
CDR3aa: ASSPAGSGYQPQH

d_gene: TRBD1
j_gene: TRBJ1-1
v_gene: TRBV7-2
len: 12
CDR3aa: ASSLDRGSLSPF

d_gene: .
j_gene: TRBJ2-1
v_gene: TRBV6-1
len: 14
CDR3aa: ASSEVRQGSYNGQF

d_gene: .
j_gene: TRBJ1-6
v_gene: TRBV6-5
len: 14
CDR3aa: ASSYERTQGYSPLH

d_gene: TRBD1
j_gene: TRBJ1-2
v_gene: TRBV12-3/TRBV12-4
len: 12
CDR3aa: ASRMDRTLYGYT

d_gene: TRBD1
j_gene: TRBJ2-7
v_gene: TRBV29-1
len: 13
CDR3aa: SVTSTGGGWYEQY

d_gene: .
j_gene: TRBJ1-5
v_gene: TRBV6-6
len: 10
CDR3aa: ASSYLGQPQH

d_gene: .
j_gene: TRBJ1-1
v_gene: TRBV18
len: 12
CDR3aa: ASSPRQIGTEAF